Listed here is a single T cell receptor gamma chain. No cognate antigen has been identified for it. Base qualities are not provided; no much larger clone lies one nucleotide away. This specimen comes from a study of intestinal T cells in coeliac disease (dated by TCRdb to about 2020). With respect to the entire study: In the TRG cohort, the mean age of coeliac patients was 15 to 16 years compared with less than 55 years for controls, so the coeliac patients were much younger than the controls. In the TCR-delta (TRD) cohort, there were duodenal biopsies from some 10 coeliac disease patients and some 10 non-coeliac controls. Duodenal biopsies from about 35 coeliac disease patients and some 19 non-coeliac controls were included in a second, larger TCR-gamma (TRG) cohort. On the study overall, not on this receptor specifically: Repeated CDR3 amino acid sequences could not be distinguished from PCR duplicates. FFPE-derived DNA was found to be relatively degraded, and loss of a proportion of TCR sequences in each sample was likely caused by this degradation. In training, clustering based on TRD kmers put all 20 or so biopsies in the right class, and the reported leave-one-out accuracy was 80% to 95%. Coeliac and control groups differed significantly in age, although an age-split analysis did not yield significant classification. Of about 54 biopsies, around 51 (approximately 94%) were correctly classified by TRG clustering, and a leave-one-out accuracy of approximately 87% was reported.

The method behind the library was multiplex PCR. Sequencing took place on an Ion Torrent PGM. TRG repertoires were amplified from 150 to 250 ng of biopsy DNA with the LymphoTrack kit, in which Illumina adapters are carried by the primers. TRG amplicons were purified using AMPure XP beads, were quantified on a 2100 Bioanalyzer, and were pooled equimolarly. An Ion PGM instrument was used to sequence the TRG libraries. The original methods were these. Using FastX, any read was removed if more than 10% of its nucleotides had quality scores below the third quartile calculated per patient. IMGT/HighV-QUEST was used to align reads in order to assign V, D and J genes, locate CDR3 regions and judge functionality. Sequences were converted to amino acids, and every sequence predicted to be non-functional was removed. CDR3s were broken into kmers both with and without positional annotation, kmer frequencies were analysed by PCA, and samples were clustered using each of the 1023 combinations of PCs 1-10. Leave-one-out cross-validation was used to validate the classification, with parameters re-optimised on the remaining samples in each round. Shannon diversity was calculated using the vegan R package from repeated random subsamples equal to the lowest read count. Clone calls in TCRdb were regenerated from the public reads with CATT, after which identical DNA sequences shared one row. It is TCRdb's table, rather than the study itself, that gives the V and J calls and clone size. The sample table contains 530 or so gamma-chain clones; only one count was recorded for just under 45% of them. Roughly 50% of the sample lies in the top ten.

For each case, genomic DNA was isolated from ten 5-um FFPE scrolls with the QIAamp DNA FFPE tissue kit. Classification of coeliac disease based on the TCR repertoire was tested using fully anonymised formalin-fixed paraffin-embedded duodenal biopsies that were surplus to diagnostic needs. No clinical or histological suspicion of coeliac disease was present in controls, and upper endoscopy was performed in controls for reflux, dyspepsia or gastritis. This receptor was obtained from a human donor who served as a control with a normal duodenal biopsy, not a healthy volunteer. Material: a duodenal biopsy.

The CDR3 protein: CAAWDSSGWFKIF. The nucleotide sequence reads as follows: TGTGCTGCGTGGGATTCCTCTGGTTGGTTCAAGATATTT. The rearranged chain carries TRGV10 and TRGJP1. Being an ORF, TRGV10 has a function that is uncertain. The CDR3 starts with the cysteine, ends with the phenylalanine, and has 13 residues. Just CDR3 DNA is preserved here, 39 bases in frame from base 1. Trimming accounts for 8 bases at V and 6 bases at J, while the number of junction bases matched to no gene is 7.